These 14 T cell receptor beta chains came from one sample sequenced in a study of T-cell memory formation after mild COVID-19. TCRdb reanalysed the 5' RACE reads using MiXCR and keeps one entry per CDR3 protein. Of about 55,000 distinct CDR3 sequences in the sample, 25% to 35% are singletons; the top ten hold more than 40%. The specimen was PBMCs or a T cell subset sorted from them (not recorded which). The receptors shown here come from a man younger than 35 who had mild COVID-19 (a few samples of this study predate the infection). Cell type and time point are not known.

The J gene is TRBJ1-5, the V gene TRBV6-5; D not resolved. Germline V gene sequence: CDR1 MNHEY, CDR2 SVGAGI. V was pared by 4 bases and J by 8 bases, with 9 bases between. This CDR3 is 12 amino acids long. The CDR3 spells CASSSRGEPQHF. CDR3 nucleotides: TGTGCCAGCAGTTCCCGAGGTGAGCCCCAGCATTTT.

This chain joins TRBV29-1 and TRBJ1-5; D is unresolved. The ends were cut back, 4 bases at V and 2 bases at J, with 6 bases in the middle. The CDR3 consists of 12 residues. Germline V lookup: CDR1 SQVTM, CDR2 ANQGSEA. CDR3 bases: TGCAGCGTTGGGGTTGGCAATCAGCCCCAGCATTTT. Translating it yields CSVGVGNQPQHF.

A few counts support this clonotype. This CDR3 reads CASSPGQGARNTQYF. The CDR3 DNA follows: TGTGCCAGCAGCCCCGGACAGGGGGCGCGGAATACGCAGTATTTT. The V and J genes are TRBV7-9 and TRBJ2-3; 11 bases align to TRBD1. Looked up from germline, CDR1 is SEHNR and CDR2 is FQNEAQ (reference sequence). The CDR3 sequence is 15 residues long. V was clipped by 5 bases and J by 7 bases; unmatched bases: 8.

This clonotype turned up a few times. V usage is TRBV19 and J usage is TRBJ2-3; no clear D. The CDR3 is made up of 16 amino acids. The V end was cut by 6 bases, the J end by 0 bases, with 16 bases between. Germline V gives CDR1 LNHDA, CDR2 SQIVND (reference sequence). CDR3 sequence (DNA): TGTGCCAGTAGCCGCGAGTGGGGTTTCAGCACAGATACGCAGTATTTT. It is translated as CASSREWGFSTDTQYF.

This clonotype has a handful of counts. The chain links TRBV5-1 to TRBJ2-5; D possibly corresponds to TRBD2 (6 bases). CDR1 SGHRS and CDR2 YFSETQ come from the germline V gene. The CDR3 is 14 amino acids. The V end was cut by 7 bases, the J end by 5 bases, with 18 bases between. The CDR3 DNA follows: TGCGCCAGCCCACCTAGCCCCGGAGGGGAGACCCAGTACTTC. Encoded protein: CASPPSPGGETQYF.

This clonotype was seen repeatedly, ten times or more. The chain employs TRBV6-4 and TRBJ2-2, with TRBD1 identical over 9 bases. J lost 6 bases, V lost 0 bases, and 8 bases had no gene match. CDR3 length equals 17 residues. CDR1 and CDR2 from the germline V gene are MRHNA and SNTAGT. CDR3 region: CASSDSTEQGAAGELFF. The CDR3 nucleotides read TGTGCCAGCAGTGACTCGACCGAACAGGGGGCGGCCGGGGAGCTGTTTTTT.

As concerns this clonotype: One end of the junction varies from germline; a read error may be responsible. This sequence joins TRBV6-6 and TRBJ2-3; D may be TRBD1 (6 bases). The germline V gene has CDR1 MNHNY and CDR2 SVGAGI (reference sequence). The CDR3 sequence is 11 residues long. DNA for the CDR3: TGTGCCAGCAGTACTCCGGGACACGAGAATTTT. Translation gives CASSTPGHENF.

This clonotype was seen a few times. This chain joins TRBV19 and TRBJ2-3, with 10 bases that match TRBD2. Germline CDR1 is LNHDA and CDR2 is SQIVND (reference sequence). The length of the CDR3 is 17 residues. The V gene end was trimmed by 3 bases and the J gene end by 2 bases; junction bases not matched to a gene: 8. The CDR3: CASSMSSGGPPTDTQYF. In DNA form, the CDR3 reads TGTGCCAGTAGTATGTCTAGCGGGGGCCCACCCACAGATACGCAGTATTTT. The full variable domain, in which reference TRBV19 and TRBJ2-3 provide the parts outside the CDR3, is DGGITQSPKYLFRKEGQNVTLSCEQNLNHDAMYWYRQDPGQGLRLIYYSQIVNDFQKGDIAEGYSVSREKKESFPLTVTSAQKNPTAFYLCASSMSSGGPPTDTQYFGPGTRLTVL.

The chain joins TRBV4-3 to TRBJ2-3; 13 positions agree with TRBD2. V shed 3 bases, J shed 6 bases, and the junction held 12 bases outside the gene matches. CDR3 length equals 18 residues. Per the germline V gene, CDR1 is LGHNA and CDR2 is YSLEER. CDR3 nucleotide sequence: TGCGCCAGCAGCCACCTCGGACTAGCGGGGGCCCCCAGGGATACGCAGTATTTT. Amino acid sequence: CASSHLGLAGAPRDTQYF.

The V call is TRBV7-2, the J call TRBJ2-3; 7 nucleotides match TRBD1. After removal of 1 base from V and 4 bases from J, the junction contained 2 bases not matched to a gene. This CDR3 spans 14 amino acids. The germline V gene has CDR1 SGHTA and CDR2 FQGNSA. The CDR3 bases are TGTGCCAGCAGCTTAGAGGGGGCCGCAGATACGCAGTATTTT. It translates to CASSLEGAADTQYF.

The chain combines TRBV11-2 with TRBJ2-3; D perhaps matches TRBD1 (5 bases). From germline, CDR1 is SGHAT and CDR2 FQNNGV. The V gene lost 1 base and the J gene lost 5 bases, with 22 bases spanning the gap. The length of the CDR3 is 18 residues. The CDR3 sequence is CASSLGPGAALILDTQYF. CDR3 bases: TGTGCCAGCAGCTTAGGGCCTGGGGCGGCTCTAATTCTAGATACGCAGTATTTT.

V gene TRBV28 combines with J gene TRBJ2-1, with D hard to call. From germline, CDR1 is MDHEN and CDR2 SYDVKM. The CDR3 spans 11 residues. Trimming pared 4 bases from V and 10 bases from J, leaving 8 bases between. CDR3 nucleotides: TGTGCCAGCAGTTCCTTCGGGGAGCAGTTCTTC. This gives the protein CASSSFGEQFF.

This sequence joins TRBV9 and TRBJ2-2; D is possibly TRBD1 or TRBD2 (5 bases each). Germline V gives CDR1 SGDLS, CDR2 YYNGEE. There are 17 residues in the CDR3. Trimming took 0 bases from V and 2 from J, leaving 14 bases between them. CDR3 bases: TGTGCCAGCAGCGTAGATCGAGGGGACCGAAACACCGGGGAGCTGTTTTTT. It translates to CASSVDRGDRNTGELFF. The whole variable domain, remainder taken from reference TRBV9 and TRBJ2-2, is DSGVTQTPKHLITATGQRVTLRCSPRSGDLSVYWYQQSLDQGLQFLIQYYNGEERAKGNILERFSAQQFPDLHSELNLSSLELGDSALYFCASSVDRGDRNTGELFFGEGSRLTVL.

The chain combines TRBV30 with TRBJ2-7, with 7 bases fitting TRBD2. The CDR3 totals 13 residues. CDR1 and CDR2 (germline): GTSNPN, SVGIG (reference sequence). V was clipped by 3 bases and J by 7 bases; unmatched bases: 9. CDR3 protein: CAWRASLRGEQYF. CDR3 in DNA: TGTGCCTGGAGAGCCAGTCTGCGGGGGGAGCAGTACTTC.